This T cell receptor beta chain derives from a study of T cells in Graves' hyperthyroidism and ophthalmopathy. The germline gives CDR1 LGHNA, CDR2 YNFKEQ. Deletions cut 4 bases from V and 16 bases from J, with 17 bases between. This CDR3 comprises 12 residues. Amplified TCR beta CDR3 regions came from RNA transcripts. Researchers ran a first-round RT-PCR on the TCR CDR3 using the HTBI primer set. TCRdb re-called the multiplex PCR reads through MiXCR, storing one row per CDR3 protein. This sample has roughly 300,000 distinct CDR3 sequences, with about 20% found just once. The V gene is TRBV4-2, the J gene TRBJ1-3; D is unclear. Input material: blood. The receptor was isolated from a woman aged 45-65 years with Graves' hyperthyroidism. CDR3 sequence: CASSLGMDSVYF. As DNA, the CDR3 is TGTGCCAGCAGCCTAGGGATGGATAGCGTCTATTTT.